This T cell receptor beta chain was sequenced in a study of T-cell memory formation after mild COVID-19. Study in general: The TCR clusters were mostly specific to one donor. Whole-study findings and limits: Nothing confirmed that second-wave clones peaking on day 37 were specific for SARS-CoV-2. Clones that contracted from day 15 to 85 were balanced CD4/CD8, while later expanders leaned CD4+. Contracting CD8+ clones were enriched in EMRA, CD4+ mainly in CM and EM.

This CDR3 is built from 15 residues. The ends were cut back, 5 bases at V and 1 base at J, with 14 bases in the middle. TCRdb processed the 5' RACE reads anew with MiXCR; each CDR3 protein has one entry. The table has roughly 130,000 distinct CDR3 sequences, approximately 15% seen once. This clonotype was observed many times. The antigen remains undetermined. The V gene is TRBV12-3 or TRBV12-4, the J gene TRBJ1-1, with D uncertain. Sequenced sample: PBMCs or a T cell subset sorted from them (not recorded which). The clonotype comes from a man younger than 35 who had mild COVID-19 (a few samples of this study predate the infection). Cell type and time point are not known. This chain's CDR3 is CASSPWVRGNTEAFF. The CDR3 region has the DNA TGTGCCAGCAGTCCCTGGGTCCGGGGGAACACTGAAGCTTTCTTT.